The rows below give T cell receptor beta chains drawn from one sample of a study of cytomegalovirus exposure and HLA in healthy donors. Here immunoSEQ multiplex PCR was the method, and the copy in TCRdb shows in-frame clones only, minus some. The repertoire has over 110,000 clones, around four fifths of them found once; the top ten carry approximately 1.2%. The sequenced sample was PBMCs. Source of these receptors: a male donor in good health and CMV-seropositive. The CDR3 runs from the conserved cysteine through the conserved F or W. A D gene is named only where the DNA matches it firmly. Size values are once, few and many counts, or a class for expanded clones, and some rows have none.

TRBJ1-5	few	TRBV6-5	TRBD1	CASSTTGEVQPQHF	TGTGCCAGCAGTACGACAGGGGAGGTTCAGCCCCAGCATTTT
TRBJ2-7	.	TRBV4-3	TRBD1	CASSQPGTGVYEQYF	TGCGCCAGCAGCCAACCCGGGACAGGGGTCTACGAGCAGTACTTC
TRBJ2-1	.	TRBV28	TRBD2	CASNPLAEVYNEQFF	TGTGCCAGCAATCCACTAGCGGAAGTCTACAATGAGCAGTTCTTC
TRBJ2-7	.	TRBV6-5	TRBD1	CASTPGRQGNEQYF	TGTGCCAGCACCCCCGGGAGACAGGGGAACGAGCAGTACTTC
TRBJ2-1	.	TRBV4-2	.	CASSPPEKEQFF	TGTGCCAGCAGCCCTCCTGAGAAAGAGCAGTTCTTC
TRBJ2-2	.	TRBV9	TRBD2	CASSDRGGENTGELFF	TGTGCCAGCAGCGACCGCGGGGGAGAGAACACCGGGGAGCTGTTTTTT
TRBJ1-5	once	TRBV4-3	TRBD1	CASSQDATGAFNQPQHF	TGCGCCAGCAGCCAAGACGCGACAGGGGCCTTCAATCAGCCCCAGCATTTT
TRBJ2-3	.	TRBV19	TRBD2	CASSPSGGADTQYF	TGTGCCAGTAGTCCTAGCGGGGGGGCAGATACGCAGTATTTT
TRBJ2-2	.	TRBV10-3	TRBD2	CAISESASGRAGSAGELFF	TGTGCCATCAGTGAGTCCGCTAGCGGGAGGGCCGGGTCGGCCGGGGAGCTGTTTTTT
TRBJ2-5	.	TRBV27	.	CASSYGGRETQYF	TGTGCCAGCAGTTATGGGGGCCGAGAGACCCAGTACTTC
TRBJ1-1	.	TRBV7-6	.	CASSLDGDTEAFF	TGTGCCAGCAGCTTAGACGGGGACACTGAAGCTTTCTTT
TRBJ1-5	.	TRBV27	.	CASSPLSYQPQHF	TGTGCCAGCAGTCCCCTATCGTATCAGCCCCAGCATTTT
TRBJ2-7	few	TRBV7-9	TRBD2	CSSSPSTSGIGGSEQYF	TGTTCCAGCAGCCCGTCGACTAGCGGGATCGGGGGGAGCGAGCAGTACTTC
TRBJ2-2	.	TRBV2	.	CASSQQGGAGELFF	TGTGCCAGCAGTCAACAGGGGGGGGCCGGGGAGCTGTTTTTT
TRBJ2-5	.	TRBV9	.	CASSVVRQETQYF	TGTGCCAGCAGCGTAGTGCGGCAAGAGACCCAGTACTTC
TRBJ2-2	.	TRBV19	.	CASKQGIGELFF	TGTGCCAGTAAGCAGGGTATCGGGGAGCTGTTTTTT
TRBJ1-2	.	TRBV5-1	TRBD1	CASSGDSRAYGYTF	TGCGCCAGCAGCGGGGACAGTCGGGCCTATGGCTACACCTTC
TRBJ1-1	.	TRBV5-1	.	CASSLSPNPGLDTEAFF	TGCGCCAGCAGCTTGTCCCCCAACCCGGGGTTGGACACTGAAGCTTTCTTT
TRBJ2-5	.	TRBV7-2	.	CASSLNLSGRETQYF	TGTGCCAGCAGCTTAAATTTGTCGGGTCGAGAGACCCAGTACTTC
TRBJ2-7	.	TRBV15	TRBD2	CATSRTSGSGYEQYF	TGTGCCACCAGCAGGACTAGCGGGAGCGGCTACGAGCAGTACTTC
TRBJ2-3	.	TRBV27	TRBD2	CASSSSRPGLAGEGGPDTQYF	TGTGCCAGCAGCTCTTCGAGACCGGGACTAGCGGGAGAGGGGGGCCCAGATACGCAGTATTTT
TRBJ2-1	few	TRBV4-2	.	CASSQPSTGSNEQFF	TGTGCCAGCAGCCAACCATCAACAGGGTCCAATGAGCAGTTCTTC
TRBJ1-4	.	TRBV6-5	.	CASSVLGGTAEKLFF	TGTGCCAGCAGTGTTCTCGGGGGGACTGCAGAAAAACTGTTTTTT
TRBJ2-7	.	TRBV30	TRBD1	CAWSVRRKDRPSYEQYF	TGTGCCTGGAGTGTACGGAGGAAGGACAGGCCATCCTACGAGCAGTACTTC
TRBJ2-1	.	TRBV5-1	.	CASSRELSGPNEQFF	TGCGCCAGCAGCCGCGAACTCAGCGGGCCGAATGAGCAGTTCTTC
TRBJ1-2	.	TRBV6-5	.	CASSYSSGDYGYTF	TGCGCCAGCAGTTACTCGTCGGGGGACTATGGCTACACCTTC
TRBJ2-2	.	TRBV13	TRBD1	CASSPQDRPNTGELFF	TGTGCCAGCAGCCCACAGGACAGGCCGAACACCGGGGAGCTGTTTTTT
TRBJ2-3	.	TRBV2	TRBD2	CASIGGASTDTQYF	TGTGCCAGCATCGGGGGGGCGAGCACAGATACGCAGTATTTT
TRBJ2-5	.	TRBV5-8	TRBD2	CASSFQRGGEQTQYF	TGTGCCAGCAGTTTTCAGCGGGGGGGGGAACAGACCCAGTACTTC
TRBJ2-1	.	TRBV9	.	CASSVDGGGGGEQFF	TGTGCCAGCAGCGTAGACGGGGGAGGGGGGGGTGAGCAGTTCTTC
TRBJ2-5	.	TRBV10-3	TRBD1	CAIRTDRDRGQETQYF	TGTGCCATCCGAACCGACAGGGATAGGGGCCAAGAGACCCAGTACTTC
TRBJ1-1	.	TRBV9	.	CASSDSGGTEAFF	TGTGCCAGCAGCGACAGTGGTGGCACTGAAGCTTTCTTT
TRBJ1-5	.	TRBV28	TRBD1	CASSADRSNQPQHF	TGTGCCAGCAGCGCGGACAGGTCCAATCAGCCCCAGCATTTT
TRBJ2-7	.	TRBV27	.	CASSPRGATTVYEQYF	TGTGCCAGCAGCCCCCGCGGGGCCACAACCGTTTACGAGCAGTACTTC
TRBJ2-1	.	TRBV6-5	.	CASSLSPGRNEQFF	TGTGCCAGCAGCCTATCACCAGGGAGGAATGAGCAGTTCTTC
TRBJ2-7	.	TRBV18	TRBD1	CASSRWDRETYEQYF	TGTGCCAGCTCACGTTGGGACAGGGAAACCTACGAGCAGTACTTC
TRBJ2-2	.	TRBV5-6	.	CASSFRRVTGELFF	TGTGCCAGCAGCTTTCGGAGGGTGACCGGGGAGCTGTTTTTT
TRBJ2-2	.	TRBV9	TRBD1	CASSVTTGANTGELFF	TGTGCCAGCAGCGTTACCACAGGGGCCAACACCGGGGAGCTGTTTTTT
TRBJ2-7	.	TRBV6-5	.	CASSRRVLAYEQYF	TGTGCCAGCAGTAGACGGGTGTTAGCCTACGAGCAGTACTTC
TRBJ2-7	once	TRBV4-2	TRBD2	CASSQAGLAGDEQYF	TGTGCCAGCAGCCAAGCTGGCCTAGCGGGAGACGAGCAGTACTTC
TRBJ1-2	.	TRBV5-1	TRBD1	CASSLAPGTGKGYTF	TGCGCCAGCAGCTTGGCCCCCGGGACAGGGAAGGGCTACACCTTC
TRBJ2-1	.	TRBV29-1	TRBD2	CSVDPSGSNEQFF	TGCAGCGTTGATCCTAGCGGGAGTAATGAGCAGTTCTTC
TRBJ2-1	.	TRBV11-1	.	CASSSGLCNEQFF	TGTGCCAGCAGCTCCGGACTTTGCAATGAGCAGTTCTTC
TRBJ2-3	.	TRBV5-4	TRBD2	CASSFPGGITDTQYF	TGTGCCAGCAGCTTCCCGGGGGGGATCACAGATACGCAGTATTTT
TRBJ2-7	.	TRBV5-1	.	CASSLEYASSYEQYF	TGCGCCAGCAGCTTGGAATACGCTAGCTCCTACGAGCAGTACTTC
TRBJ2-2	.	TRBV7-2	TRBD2	CASSPRSGGGTGELFF	TGTGCCAGCAGCCCCCGTAGCGGGGGGGGAACCGGGGAGCTGTTTTTT
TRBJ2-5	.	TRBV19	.	CASSWDWQETQYF	TGTGCCAGTAGTTGGGACTGGCAAGAGACCCAGTACTTC
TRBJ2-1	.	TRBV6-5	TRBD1	CASSWTGGSYNEQFF	TGTGCCAGCAGTTGGACAGGGGGCTCCTACAATGAGCAGTTCTTC
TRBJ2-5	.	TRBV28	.	CASNTPSGDRLYQETQYF	TGTGCCAGCAATACTCCCAGCGGAGACAGGTTGTACCAAGAGACCCAGTACTTC
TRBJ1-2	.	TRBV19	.	CASSVPQGNGYGYTF	TGTGCCAGTAGCGTTCCACAGGGAAATGGATATGGCTACACCTTC
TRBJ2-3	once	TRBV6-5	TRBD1	CASSPGTGDPHTQYF	TGTGCCAGCAGCCCGGGGACAGGCGACCCTCATACGCAGTATTTT
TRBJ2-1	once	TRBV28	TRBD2	CASSLPTSGNYNEQFF	TGTGCCAGCAGTTTACCTACTAGCGGTAACTACAATGAGCAGTTCTTC
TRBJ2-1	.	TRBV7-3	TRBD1	CASSLLGDRGHEQFF	TGTGCCAGCAGCTTATTAGGGGACAGGGGCCATGAGCAGTTCTTC
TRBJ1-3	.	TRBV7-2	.	CASSLGLISGNTIYF	TGTGCCAGCAGCCTCGGACTGATCTCTGGAAACACCATATATTTT